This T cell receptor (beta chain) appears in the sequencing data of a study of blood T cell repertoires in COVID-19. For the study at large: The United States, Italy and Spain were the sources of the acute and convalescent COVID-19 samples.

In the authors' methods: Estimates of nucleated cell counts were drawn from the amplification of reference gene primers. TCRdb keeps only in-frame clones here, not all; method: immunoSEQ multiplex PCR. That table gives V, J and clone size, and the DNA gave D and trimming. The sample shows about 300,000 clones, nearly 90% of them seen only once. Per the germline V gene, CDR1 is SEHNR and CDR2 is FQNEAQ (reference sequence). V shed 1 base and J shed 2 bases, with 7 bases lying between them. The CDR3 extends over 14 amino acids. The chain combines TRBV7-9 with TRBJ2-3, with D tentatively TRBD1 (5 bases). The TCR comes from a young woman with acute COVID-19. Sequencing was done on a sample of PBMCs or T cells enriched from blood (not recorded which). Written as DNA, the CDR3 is TGTGCCAGCAGCTTAGGACAGCACACAGATACGCAGTATTTT. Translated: CASSLGQHTDTQYF.